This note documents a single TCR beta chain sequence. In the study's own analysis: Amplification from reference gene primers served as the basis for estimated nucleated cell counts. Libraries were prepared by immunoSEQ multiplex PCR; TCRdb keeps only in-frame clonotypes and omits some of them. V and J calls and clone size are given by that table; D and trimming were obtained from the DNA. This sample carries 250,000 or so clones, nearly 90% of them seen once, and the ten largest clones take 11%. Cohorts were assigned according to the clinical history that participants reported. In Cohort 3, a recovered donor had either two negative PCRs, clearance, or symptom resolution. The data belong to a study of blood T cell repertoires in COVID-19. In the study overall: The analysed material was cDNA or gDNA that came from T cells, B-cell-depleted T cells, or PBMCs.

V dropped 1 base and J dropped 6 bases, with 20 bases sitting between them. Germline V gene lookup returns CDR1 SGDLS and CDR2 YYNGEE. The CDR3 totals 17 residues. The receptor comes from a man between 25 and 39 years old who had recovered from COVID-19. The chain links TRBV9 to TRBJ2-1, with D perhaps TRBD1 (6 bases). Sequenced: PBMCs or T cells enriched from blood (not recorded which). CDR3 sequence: CASSVQEGERRLNEQFF. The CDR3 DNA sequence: TGTGCCAGCAGCGTACAAGAGGGGGAGCGACGGCTCAATGAGCAGTTCTTC.